This T cell receptor (beta chain) was recorded in a study of OX40 agonist ivuxolimab in advanced cancers. In the study overall: Ivuxolimab is a fully human IgG2 antibody that activates OX40 (CD134).

Regarding this clone: Its specificity is unknown.

CDR1 and CDR2 from the germline V gene are SGHRS and YFSETQ. V trimming: 2 bases; J trimming: 5 bases; junction bases outside the gene matches: 11. This CDR3 comprises 16 residues. Excluded were patients having autoimmune disease history or systemic immunosuppression. Study-level points and caveats: Partial responders dosed at 0.1-3.0 mg/kg displayed clonal expansion ranking among the lowest. Averaging showed that CD8+ T cells had more expanded clones than CD4+ did.

The method was immunoSEQ multiplex PCR; TCRdb's version includes in-frame clones alone and lacks a portion of them. The profile shows approximately 70,000 clones, about 84% of them singletons. The V gene is TRBV5-1, the J gene TRBJ2-7; 9 bases map to TRBD1. This sequence was found in an adult with an advanced solid tumor such as melanoma, head and neck, liver or kidney cancer. The specimen comprised CD4+ or CD8+ T cells sorted from blood, sampled in a trial of the OX40 agonist ivuxolimab. The CDR3 DNA follows: TGCGCCAGCAGCTTCAATACCGGGACAGGGTACGACGAGCAGTACTTC. Residues: CASSFNTGTGYDEQYF.